These 15 T cell receptor beta chains share one sample of origin, sequenced in a study of blood T cell repertoires in COVID-19. The protocol was immunoSEQ multiplex PCR, while the TCRdb copy is restricted to in-frame clones and leaves out a portion. The sample has 200,000 to 300,000 clones, approximately 89% seen once. Sequenced: peripheral blood. The source of these receptors is a woman in her 50s with acute or convalescent COVID-19.

This clone appeared a single time. This rearrangement joins TRBV4-1 to TRBJ1-5; no clear D gene. Germline CDR1 MGHRA, CDR2 YSYEKL. V lost 2 bases and J 3 bases, leaving 11 bases between the germline ends. The CDR3 sequence is 15 residues long. CDR3 residues: CASSQYLTDNQPQHF. In DNA form, the CDR3 reads TGCGCCAGCAGCCAATATCTAACCGACAATCAGCCCCAGCATTTT.

This sequence joins TRBV5-1 and TRBJ1-4, with D perhaps TRBD1 (5 bases). Germline lookup yields CDR1 SGHRS and CDR2 YFSETQ. Trimming took off 0 bases at V and 8 bases at J, with 11 bases between the two ends. This CDR3 region has 14 residues. The CDR3 DNA reads as TGCGCCAGCAGCTTGGTAGGGGTTGCCGAAAAACTGTTTTTT. It specifies CASSLVGVAEKLFF.

The CDR3 sequence is CASSTLADPSYNEQFF. CDR3 sequence (DNA): TGTGCCAGCAGCACCCTAGCGGATCCTTCCTACAATGAGCAGTTCTTC. J is TRBJ2-1 and V is TRBV7-3; 7 bases line up with TRBD2. CDR3 length equals 16 residues. CDR1 SGHTA and CDR2 FQGTGA come from the germline V gene. V lost 5 bases to trimming and J lost 1 base; unmatched junction nucleotides: 8.

The chain uses TRBV10-3 and TRBJ1-4; D is possibly TRBD1 (5 bases). This CDR3 spans 13 amino acids. The ends were cut back, 11 bases at V and 5 bases at J, with 15 bases in the middle. Germline loops: CDR1 ENHRY, CDR2 SYGVKD. CDR3 region: CASAVRGNEKLFF. The CDR3 DNA follows: TGTGCCTCCGCGGTCCGGGGGAATGAAAAACTGTTTTTT.

This chain links TRBV2 with TRBJ1-5, with 8 bases aligning to TRBD1. CDR3 size: 12 residues. CDR1 is SNHLY, CDR2 FYNNEI, per germline. The ends lost 7 bases at V and 8 bases at J; junction bases unmatched: 4. Here the CDR3 reads CASNGQGEPQHF. CDR3 sequence (DNA): TGTGCCAGCAATGGACAGGGTGAGCCCCAGCATTTT.

The V gene is TRBV7-2, the J gene TRBJ2-1, with 7 bases identical to TRBD2. This CDR3 has 15 amino acids. Germline loops: CDR1 SGHTA, CDR2 FQGNSA. The trim removed 2 bases at V and 7 bases at J, leaving 8 bases unmatched. CDR3 sequence (DNA): TGTGCCAGCAGCTTACCAGCGGGAATCGAGAATGAGCAGTTCTTC. As protein: CASSLPAGIENEQFF.

The V and J genes are TRBV28 and TRBJ2-1; 8 bases are a match to TRBD2. This CDR3 spans 14 amino acids. Germline V gives CDR1 MDHEN, CDR2 SYDVKM. V was pared by 4 bases and J by 12 bases, with 11 bases of the junction left unmatched. The CDR3 protein is CASSSSDSGKVQFF. The CDR3 bases are TGTGCCAGCAGTTCCTCGGATAGCGGGAAGGTGCAGTTCTTC.

On this clone itself: Other nucleotide sequences in the sample specify the same CDR3. The V call is TRBV28, the J call TRBJ2-7, with D maybe TRBD1 (6 bases). Germline V gives CDR1 MDHEN, CDR2 SYDVKM. The V gene lost 6 bases and the J gene lost 4 bases, with 10 bases spanning the gap. The CDR3 spans 12 residues. The chain's CDR3 is CASRQGGYEQYF. In DNA form, the CDR3 reads TGTGCCAGCAGACAAGGGGGTTACGAGCAGTACTTC.

The chain couples TRBV11-2 to TRBJ2-7; 14 bases align to TRBD2. CDR1 SGHAT and CDR2 FQNNGV come from the germline V gene. V shed 5 bases, J shed 7 bases, and the junction held 7 bases outside the gene matches. The CDR3 runs 15 residues. CDR3: CASSPGLAGVSEQYF. The DNA for the CDR3 is TGTGCCAGCAGCCCGGGACTAGCGGGAGTTAGTGAGCAGTACTTC.

The gene calls are TRBV5-1 and TRBJ1-2; TRBD1 agrees at 10 bases. Losses at the gene ends were 2 bases for V and 5 bases for J; bases not matched to a gene: 3. The V gene's germline CDR1 is SGHRS and CDR2 YFSETQ. This CDR3 region has 14 residues. The CDR3 DNA is TGCGCCAGCAGCTTTGAGGGACAGGGGTATGGCTACACCTTC. Its translation is CASSFEGQGYGYTF.

J is TRBJ2-1 and V is TRBV24-1; 7 bases align to TRBD1. The CDR3 runs to 15 residues. Germline V gene data show CDR1 as KGHDR and CDR2 as SFDVKD. After removal of 0 bases from V and 5 bases from J, the junction contained 3 bases not matched to a gene. CDR3 protein: CATSDLLRGNNEQFF. CDR3 nucleotide sequence: TGTGCCACCAGTGATTTGCTCAGGGGGAACAATGAGCAGTTCTTC.

The V call is TRBV30, the J call TRBJ1-3, with D unresolved. This CDR3 is 14 amino acids long. The V gene's germline CDR1 is GTSNPN and CDR2 SVGIG (reference sequence). Trimming took off 1 base at V and 3 bases at J, with 10 bases between the two ends. Here the CDR3 DNA reads TGTGCCTGGAGTGATGGGCCGTATGGAAACACCATATATTTT. Protein sequence: CAWSDGPYGNTIYF.

This chain links TRBV5-1 with TRBJ2-6; 12 bases line up with TRBD1. Germline CDR1 SGHRS, CDR2 YFSETQ. J lost 4 bases, V lost 4 bases, and 9 bases had no gene match. The CDR3 consists of 18 residues. The CDR3 DNA sequence: TGCGCCAGCAGCCCCCGGGGACAGGGGGCGCGGGGGGCCAACGTCCTGACTTTC. Amino acid sequence: CASSPRGQGARGANVLTF.

The chain combines TRBV29-1 with TRBJ2-3, with TRBD2 matching over 9 bases. The V gene end was trimmed by 7 bases and the J gene end by 8 bases; junction bases not matched to a gene: 10. The length of the CDR3 is 13 residues. Germline V gene lookup returns CDR1 SQVTM and CDR2 ANQGSEA. The CDR3, as DNA: TGCAGCGCTTTAGCGGGAGTCGATGGTACGCAGTATTTT. Its protein product is CSALAGVDGTQYF.

This chain joins TRBV5-8 and TRBJ2-7, with TRBD2 identical over 8 bases. Germline lookup yields CDR1 SGHTS and CDR2 YDEGEE. The CDR3 has 14 residues. With V trimmed by 0 bases and J by 2 bases, 1 base remained unmatched. The CDR3 DNA sequence: TGTGCCAGCAGCTTGGTCGGGGGGGCCTACGAGCAGTACTTC. Its protein product is CASSLVGGAYEQYF.